The 27 T cell receptor beta chains below all came from one sample that was sequenced in a study of blood T cell repertoires in COVID-19. Only in-frame clones appear in the TCRdb table, and some are missing; sequencing was by immunoSEQ multiplex PCR. The sample holds 110,000 or so clones, about 83% seen once. Sequencing was carried out using peripheral blood. These TCRs come from a woman aged 45 to 65 with acute or convalescent COVID-19.

Remarks on this clone: Within the sample, other DNA sequences also encode this same CDR3. The chain links TRBV5-8 to TRBJ1-1, with D hard to call. CDR3 length equals 13 residues. The germline CDR1 and CDR2 sequences are SGHTS and YDEGEE. V dropped 7 bases and J dropped 1 base, with 11 bases sitting between them. DNA of the CDR3: TGTGCCAGCTCTCTACGGGGGAACACTGAAGCTTTCTTT. This codes for CASSLRGNTEAFF.

The CDR3 sequence is CASSVTPRDTEAFF. DNA for the CDR3: TGCGCCAGCAGTGTAACTCCCAGGGACACTGAAGCTTTCTTT. The chain has TRBV10-2 and TRBJ1-1; tentatively, D is TRBD1 (5 bases). V was trimmed by 4 bases and J by 3 bases, leaving 12 bases between them. The CDR3 sequence is 14 residues long. Germline V gene data show CDR1 as WSHSY and CDR2 as SAAADI.

The V gene is TRBV3-1 (or the pseudogene TRBV3-2), the J gene TRBJ1-1; 9 bases map to TRBD1. V lost 3 bases to trimming and J lost 10 bases; unmatched junction nucleotides: 6. From germline, CDR1 is LGHDT and CDR2 YNNKEL (reference sequence). This CDR3 has 13 amino acids. The DNA of the CDR3 is TGTGCCAGCAGCCACCAGACAGGGGGGGGAGCTTTCTTT. Its translation: CASSHQTGGGAFF.

The rearrangement joins TRBV5-1 to TRBJ2-3; 10 bases agree with TRBD2. With 4 bases clipped from V and 7 bases from J, the junction kept 6 bases outside the gene matches. This CDR3 comprises 14 residues. CDR1 is SGHRS, CDR2 YFSETQ, per germline. The chain's CDR3 is CASSPTSGVNTQYF. As DNA, the CDR3 is TGCGCCAGCAGCCCAACTAGCGGGGTTAATACGCAGTATTTT.

The chain couples TRBV11-3 to TRBJ2-3, with 8 bases identical to TRBD2. Trimming at V came to 8 bases and at J to 2 bases, leaving 6 bases not matched to a gene. CDR3 size: 14 residues. Germline-derived CDR1 and CDR2 are SGHNT and YENEEA. CDR3 nucleotide sequence: TGTGCCAGCTGCCGGGGACTAGACACAGATACGCAGTATTTT. Its translation: CASCRGLDTDTQYF.

This clone occurred once. The rearrangement links TRBV5-1 to TRBJ2-3; 7 bases agree with TRBD2. Losses at the gene ends were 6 bases for V and 0 bases for J; bases not matched to a gene: 7. In germline, CDR1 is SGHRS, CDR2 YFSETQ. The CDR3 loop spans 15 amino acids. Here the CDR3 DNA reads TGCGCCAGCACGAAAGAGGGAGGGAGCACAGATACGCAGTATTTT. Translating it yields CASTKEGGSTDTQYF. The whole variable domain, filled in from reference TRBV5-1 and TRBJ2-3, reads KAGVTQTPRYLIKTRGQQVTLSCSPISGHRSVSWYQQTPGQGLQFLFEYFSETQRNKGNFPGRFSGRQFSNSRSEMNVSTLELGDSALYLCASTKEGGSTDTQYFGPGTRLTVL.

This clone was seen only once. This chain links TRBV27 with TRBJ1-3; D gene uncertain. V shed 5 bases and J shed 4 bases, with 9 bases lying between them. The CDR3 is made up of 13 amino acids. CDR1 is MNHEY, CDR2 SMNVEV, per germline (reference sequence). For the CDR3, the DNA is TGTGCCAGCAGTACAGTTCCGGGAAACACCATATATTTT. Protein sequence: CASSTVPGNTIYF.

This clone occurred once. The chain carries TRBV6-2 or TRBV6-3 and TRBJ2-7; 8 bases are a match to TRBD2. V trimming: 0 bases; J trimming: 0 bases; junction bases outside the gene matches: 7. CDR1 and CDR2 (germline): MNHEY, SVGEGT. This CDR3 contains 17 residues. The CDR3 here is CASSYSSDGGDSYEQYF. The DNA for the CDR3 is TGTGCCAGCAGTTACTCGAGCGACGGGGGGGACTCCTACGAGCAGTACTTC.

J is TRBJ2-2 and V is TRBV24-1; TRBD1 matches 9 bases. Per the germline V gene, CDR1 is KGHDR and CDR2 is SFDVKD. J lost 4 bases, V lost 2 bases, and 4 bases had no gene match. The length of the CDR3 is 16 residues. As DNA, the CDR3 is TGTGCCACCAGTGATTCCGGGACAGGGCCCACCGGGGAGCTGTTTTTT. It codes for CATSDSGTGPTGELFF.

A single count supports this clone. This sequence joins TRBV12-3 or TRBV12-4 and TRBJ1-2; D possibly corresponds to TRBD1 (6 bases). The CDR3 spans 13 residues. V lost 2 bases and J 6 bases, leaving 10 bases between the germline ends. Written as DNA, the CDR3 is TGTGCCAGCAGTTTAACAGGGACGGATGGCTACACCTTC. This codes for CASSLTGTDGYTF.

The V and J genes are TRBV5-4 and TRBJ2-7, with 11 bases aligning to TRBD2. The V segment lost 2 bases and the J segment 2 bases; nucleotides outside the gene matches: 0. Germline-derived CDR1 and CDR2 are SGHNT and YYREEE (reference sequence). This CDR3 comprises 14 residues. The CDR3 DNA is TGTGCCAGCAGCTTTAGCGGGGGGGCCTACGAGCAGTACTTC. The encoded protein is CASSFSGGAYEQYF.

V gene TRBV7-9 combines with J gene TRBJ2-6; 10 bases map to TRBD2. The CDR3 has 15 residues. V shed 1 base and J 12 bases; nucleotides not matched to a gene: 6. Per germline, CDR1 SEHNR and CDR2 FQNEAQ (reference sequence). The CDR3 bases are TGTGCCAGCAGCTTAGTACTAGCGGGGTACCCCGTCCTGACTTTC. Translation gives CASSLVLAGYPVLTF.

The V call is TRBV7-2, the J call TRBJ1-2, with 8 bases aligning to TRBD1. The CDR3 is 14 amino acids. CDR1 and CDR2 from the germline V gene are SGHTA and FQGNSA. V shed 4 bases and J 4 bases; nucleotides not matched to a gene: 5. In DNA form, the CDR3 reads TGTGCCAGCAGCTGGGGACAGGTGGGCTATGGCTACACCTTC. Protein: CASSWGQVGYGYTF.

The J gene is TRBJ1-3, the V gene TRBV11-2; TRBD1 is a possible D gene (6 bases). This CDR3 contains 15 residues. V was trimmed by 3 bases and J by 0 bases, leaving 9 bases between them. From germline, CDR1 is SGHAT and CDR2 FQNNGV. The CDR3 sequence is CASSFGQLSGNTIYF. DNA of the CDR3: TGTGCCAGCAGCTTCGGACAGCTCTCTGGAAACACCATATATTTT.

The J gene is TRBJ1-4, the V gene TRBV10-3; D remains ambiguous. Trimming removed 10 bases from V and 3 bases from J, with 18 bases in between. The germline V gene has CDR1 ENHRY and CDR2 SYGVKD. The length of the CDR3 is 15 residues. CDR3 nucleotides: TGTGCCACGACTCGCGGGGAAACGGCTAATGAAAAACTGTTTTTT. Translating it yields CATTRGETANEKLFF.

The chain has TRBV4-1 and TRBJ1-1; tentatively, D is TRBD1 (5 bases). The germline V and J ends were trimmed by 1 base and 3 bases, with 12 bases remaining between them. The CDR3 contains 15 residues. The V gene's germline CDR1 is MGHRA and CDR2 YSYEKL. The CDR3 bases are TGCGCCAGCAGCCAAGGATGGGGCGGCGACACTGAAGCTTTCTTT. Amino acids: CASSQGWGGDTEAFF.

V usage is TRBV5-1 and J usage is TRBJ2-5, with TRBD1 identical over 9 bases. Germline V gene data show CDR1 as SGHRS and CDR2 as YFSETQ. The CDR3 totals 16 residues. V was pared by 2 bases and J by 4 bases, with 9 bases of the junction left unmatched. As DNA, the CDR3 is TGCGCCAGCAGCTTTTCGGGACAGGGCCTGGGAGAGACCCAGTACTTC. Amino acid sequence: CASSFSGQGLGETQYF.

The V and J genes are TRBV24-1 and TRBJ1-1; 7 bases are shared with TRBD1. The V segment lost 6 bases and the J segment 3 bases; nucleotides outside the gene matches: 3. Germline values: CDR1 KGHDR, CDR2 SFDVKD. There are 13 residues in the CDR3. CDR3 amino acids: CATSRQGYTEAFF. The DNA of the CDR3 is TGTGCCACCAGTAGACAGGGATACACTGAAGCTTTCTTT.

This sequence joins TRBV5-1 and TRBJ2-2, with D hard to call. This CDR3 comprises 13 residues. Trimming removed 0 bases from V and 5 bases from J, with 5 bases in between. Germline CDR1 and CDR2: SGHRS and YFSETQ. CDR3 residues: CASSLVITGELFF. The DNA of the CDR3 is TGCGCCAGCAGCTTGGTAATTACCGGGGAGCTGTTTTTT.

This sequence joins TRBV7-2 and TRBJ2-5, with 10 bases identical to TRBD2. Unmatched junction bases numbered 10, after V lost 5 bases and J lost 7 bases. CDR3 length: 15 residues. Germline CDR1 SGHTA, CDR2 FQGNSA. For the CDR3, the DNA is TGTGCCAGCAGCCCGAGCGGGGGGGCGTCAGCGACCCAGTACTTC. Protein product: CASSPSGGASATQYF. Based on the CDR3 plus reference TRBV7-2 and TRBJ2-5, the full variable domain is GAGVSQSPSNKVTEKGKDVELRCDPISGHTALYWYRQSLGQGLEFLIYFQGNSAPDKSGLPSDRFSAERTGGSVSTLTIQRTQQEDSAVYLCASSPSGGASATQYFGPGTRLLVL.

The chain joins TRBV6-5 to TRBJ2-5; weak D call: TRBD2 (6 bases). Trimming pared 7 bases from V and 4 bases from J, leaving 13 bases between. CDR1 and CDR2 from the germline V gene are MNHEY and SVGAGI. This CDR3 has 13 amino acids. This chain's CDR3 is CASTLMGGETQYF. The CDR3 nucleotides read TGTGCCAGCACCCTGATGGGGGGAGAGACCCAGTACTTC.

The chain recombines TRBV19 with TRBJ2-4, with a weak D call TRBD1 (6 bases). The CDR3 loop spans 17 amino acids. Trimming shortened V by 5 bases and J by 0 bases, and 17 bases separated the two germline ends. Germline values: CDR1 LNHDA, CDR2 SQIVND (reference sequence). CDR3 protein: CASSPRTAPLAKNIQYF. CDR3 in DNA: TGTGCCAGTAGTCCCCGGACAGCCCCCTTAGCCAAAAACATTCAGTACTTC.

This clone was detected a few times. V and J are TRBV9 and TRBJ2-2, with 7 bases matching TRBD1. Germline assignment: CDR1 SGDLS and CDR2 YYNGEE. This CDR3 has 15 residues. V lost 4 bases to trimming and J lost 1 base; unmatched junction nucleotides: 4. CDR3 in DNA: TGTGCCAGCAGCCCGAGGACAGGGAACACCGGGGAGCTGTTTTTT. Translating it yields CASSPRTGNTGELFF.

The J gene is TRBJ2-2, the V gene TRBV6-5, with D perhaps matching TRBD2 (6 bases). Germline-derived CDR1 and CDR2 are MNHEY and SVGAGI. V lost 6 bases to trimming and J lost 0 bases, with 11 bases between them. This CDR3 comprises 15 residues. The CDR3 DNA is TGTGCCAGCAGCGGGGGAAGGGCGAACACCGGGGAGCTGTTTTTT. Its translation is CASSGGRANTGELFF.

The chain combines TRBV7-2 with TRBJ1-5, with D uncertain. Trimming removed 5 bases at V and 9 bases at J, with 14 bases between. There are 13 residues in the CDR3. CDR1 and CDR2 (germline): SGHTA, FQGNSA. The CDR3: CASSPSDVWPQHF. The CDR3 region has the DNA TGTGCCAGCAGCCCTAGCGACGTTTGGCCCCAGCATTTT.

The chain recombines TRBV7-9 with TRBJ2-3; no clear D gene. Germline V CDR1 and CDR2: SEHNR, FQNEAQ (reference sequence). The V gene lost 5 bases and the J gene lost 0 bases, with 15 bases spanning the gap. The CDR3 is 16 residues long. CDR3 in amino acids: CASSPPLVTSTDTQYF. As DNA, the CDR3 is TGTGCCAGCAGCCCGCCGTTAGTCACTAGCACAGATACGCAGTATTTT.

The rearrangement uses TRBV19 and TRBJ1-5; 9 bases map to TRBD1. Per germline, CDR1 LNHDA and CDR2 SQIVND (reference sequence). The CDR3 is 16 amino acids. J gave up 5 bases and V 9 bases, and 14 bases lay outside the gene matches. CDR3 DNA sequence: TGTGCCAGCAACCTCGGGGACAGGGTGCGGGATCAGCCCCAGCATTTT. It specifies CASNLGDRVRDQPQHF.